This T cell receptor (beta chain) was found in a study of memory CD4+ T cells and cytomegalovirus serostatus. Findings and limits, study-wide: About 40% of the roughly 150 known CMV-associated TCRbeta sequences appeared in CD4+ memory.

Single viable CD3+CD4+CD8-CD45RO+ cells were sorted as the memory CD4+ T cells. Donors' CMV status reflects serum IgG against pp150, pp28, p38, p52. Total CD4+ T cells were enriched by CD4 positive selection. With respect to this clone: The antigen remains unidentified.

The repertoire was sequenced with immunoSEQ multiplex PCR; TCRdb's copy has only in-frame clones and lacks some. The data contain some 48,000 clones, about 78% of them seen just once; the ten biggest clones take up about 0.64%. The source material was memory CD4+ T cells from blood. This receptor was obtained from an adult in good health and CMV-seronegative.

The CDR3 bases are TGTGCCATCAGTGACGGACAGGGTGAGAATCAGCCCCAGCATTTT. This sequence encodes CAISDGQGENQPQHF. The chain combines TRBV10-3 with TRBJ1-5; 8 bases map to TRBD1. This CDR3 contains 15 residues. In germline, CDR1 is ENHRY, CDR2 SYGVKD. Trimming cost V 3 bases and J 4 bases; bases outside gene matches: 5.